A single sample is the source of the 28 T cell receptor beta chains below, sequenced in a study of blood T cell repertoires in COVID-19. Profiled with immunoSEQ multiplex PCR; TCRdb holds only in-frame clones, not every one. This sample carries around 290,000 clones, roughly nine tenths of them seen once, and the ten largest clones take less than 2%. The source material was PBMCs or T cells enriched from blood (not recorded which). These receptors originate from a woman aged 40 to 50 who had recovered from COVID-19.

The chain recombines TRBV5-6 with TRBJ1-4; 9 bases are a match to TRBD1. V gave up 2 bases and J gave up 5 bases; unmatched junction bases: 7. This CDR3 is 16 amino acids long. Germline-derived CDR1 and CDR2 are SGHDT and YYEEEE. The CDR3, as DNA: TGTGCCAGCAGCTTTTCTCCGGGGACAGGGAATGAAAAACTGTTTTTT. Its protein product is CASSFSPGTGNEKLFF.

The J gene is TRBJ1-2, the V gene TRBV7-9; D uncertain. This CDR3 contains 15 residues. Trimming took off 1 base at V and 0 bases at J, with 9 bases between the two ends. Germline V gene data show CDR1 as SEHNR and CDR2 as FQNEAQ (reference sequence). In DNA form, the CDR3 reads TGTGCCAGCAGCTTAGTTTTCAGCGCTAACTATGGCTACACCTTC. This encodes CASSLVFSANYGYTF.

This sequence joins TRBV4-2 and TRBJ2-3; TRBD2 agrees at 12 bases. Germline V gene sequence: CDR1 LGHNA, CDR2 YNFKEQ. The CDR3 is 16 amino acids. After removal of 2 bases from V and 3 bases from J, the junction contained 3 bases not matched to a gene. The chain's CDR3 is CASSQTTSGGTDTQYF. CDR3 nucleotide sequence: TGTGCCAGCAGCCAAACGACTAGCGGGGGTACAGATACGCAGTATTTT.

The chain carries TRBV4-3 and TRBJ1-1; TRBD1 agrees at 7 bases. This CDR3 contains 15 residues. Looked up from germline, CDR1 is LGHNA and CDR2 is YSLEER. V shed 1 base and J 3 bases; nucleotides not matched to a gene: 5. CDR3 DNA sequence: TGCGCCAGCAGCCAAGTAACAGGGGCTGACACTGAAGCTTTCTTT. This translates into CASSQVTGADTEAFF.

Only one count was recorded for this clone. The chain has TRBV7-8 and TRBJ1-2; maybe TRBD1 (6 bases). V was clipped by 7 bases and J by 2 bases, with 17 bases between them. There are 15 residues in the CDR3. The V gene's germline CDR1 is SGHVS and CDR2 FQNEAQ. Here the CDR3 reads CASTKDRTSNYGYTF. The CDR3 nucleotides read TGTGCCAGCACAAAAGACAGGACTTCAAACTATGGCTACACCTTC.

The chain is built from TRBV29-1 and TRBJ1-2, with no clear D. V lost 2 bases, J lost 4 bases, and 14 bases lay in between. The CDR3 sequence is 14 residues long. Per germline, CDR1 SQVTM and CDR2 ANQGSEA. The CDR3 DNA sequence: TGCAGCGTTGAATTGGGCGTTCAAGGCTATGGCTACACCTTC. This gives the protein CSVELGVQGYGYTF.

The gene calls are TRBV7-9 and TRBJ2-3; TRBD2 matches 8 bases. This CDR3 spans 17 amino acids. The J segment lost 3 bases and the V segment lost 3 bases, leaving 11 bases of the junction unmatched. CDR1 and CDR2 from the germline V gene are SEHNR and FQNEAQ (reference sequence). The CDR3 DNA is TGTGCCAGCAGCTTTAGCCCCATGCGGGAGGATACAGATACGCAGTATTTT. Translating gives CASSFSPMREDTDTQYF.

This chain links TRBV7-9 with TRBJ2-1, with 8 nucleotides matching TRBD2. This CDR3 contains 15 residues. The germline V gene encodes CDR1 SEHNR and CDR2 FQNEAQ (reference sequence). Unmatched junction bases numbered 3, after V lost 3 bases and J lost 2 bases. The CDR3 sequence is CASSFSGDAYNEQFF. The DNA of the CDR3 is TGTGCCAGCAGCTTTAGCGGGGATGCCTACAATGAGCAGTTCTTC. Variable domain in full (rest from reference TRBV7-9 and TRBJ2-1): DTGVSQNPRHKITKRGQNVTFRCDPISEHNRLYWYRQTLGQGPEFLTYFQNEAQLEKSRLLSDRFSAERPKGSFSTLEIQRTEQGDSAMYLCASSFSGDAYNEQFFGPGTRLTVL.

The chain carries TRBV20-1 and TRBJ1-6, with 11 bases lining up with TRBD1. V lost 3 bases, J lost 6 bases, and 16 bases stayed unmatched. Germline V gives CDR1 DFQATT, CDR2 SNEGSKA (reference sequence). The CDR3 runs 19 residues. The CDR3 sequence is CSASTLGQGGPGSNSPLHF. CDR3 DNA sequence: TGCAGTGCTAGTACTTTGGGACAGGGGGGTCCGGGAAGTAATTCACCCCTCCACTTT.

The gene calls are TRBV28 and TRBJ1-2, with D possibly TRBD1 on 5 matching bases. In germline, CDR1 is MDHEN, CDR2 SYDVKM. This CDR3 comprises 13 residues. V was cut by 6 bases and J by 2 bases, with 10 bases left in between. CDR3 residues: CASRMGQNYGYTF. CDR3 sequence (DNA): TGTGCCAGCAGAATGGGGCAAAACTATGGCTACACCTTC.

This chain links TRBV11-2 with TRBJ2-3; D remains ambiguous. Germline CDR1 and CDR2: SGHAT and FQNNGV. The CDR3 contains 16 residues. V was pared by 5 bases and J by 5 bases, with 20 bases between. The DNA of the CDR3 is TGTGCCAGCAGCCCTTACAACCCGGTGCGGCGAGATACGCAGTATTTT. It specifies CASSPYNPVRRDTQYF.

This chain's CDR3 is CASSGGGGMLSYEQYF. The CDR3 DNA sequence: TGTGCCAGCAGCGGGGGCGGTGGCATGCTTTCATACGAGCAGTACTTC. The chain uses TRBV9 and TRBJ2-7; D possibly corresponds to TRBD1 (5 bases). The CDR3 length is 16 residues. V lost 3 bases, J lost 4 bases, and 20 bases lay in between. Germline V gene sequence: CDR1 SGDLS, CDR2 YYNGEE.

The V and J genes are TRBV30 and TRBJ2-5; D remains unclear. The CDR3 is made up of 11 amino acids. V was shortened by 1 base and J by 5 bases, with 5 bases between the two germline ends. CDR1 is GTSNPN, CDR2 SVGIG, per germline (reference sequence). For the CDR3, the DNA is TGTGCCTGGAGTGCTGTGGAGACCCAGTACTTC. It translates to CAWSAVETQYF.

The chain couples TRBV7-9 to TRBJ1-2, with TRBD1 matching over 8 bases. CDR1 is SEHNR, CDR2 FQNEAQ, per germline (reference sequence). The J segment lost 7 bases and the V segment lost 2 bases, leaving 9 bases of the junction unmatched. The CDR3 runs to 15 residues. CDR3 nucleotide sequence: TGTGCCAGCAGCTTAATCGCAGGGGGCTTGGGTGGCTACACCTTC. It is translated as CASSLIAGGLGGYTF. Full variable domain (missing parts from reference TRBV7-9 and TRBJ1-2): DTGVSQNPRHKITKRGQNVTFRCDPISEHNRLYWYRQTLGQGPEFLTYFQNEAQLEKSRLLSDRFSAERPKGSFSTLEIQRTEQGDSAMYLCASSLIAGGLGGYTFGSGTRLTVV.

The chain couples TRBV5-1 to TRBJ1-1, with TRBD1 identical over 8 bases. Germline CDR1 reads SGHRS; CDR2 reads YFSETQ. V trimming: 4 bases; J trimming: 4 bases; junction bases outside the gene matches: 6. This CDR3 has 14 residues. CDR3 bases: TGCGCCAGCAGCCCGGGACAGGCTACCACTGAAGCTTTCTTT. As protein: CASSPGQATTEAFF. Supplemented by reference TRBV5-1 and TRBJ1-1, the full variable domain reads KAGVTQTPRYLIKTRGQQVTLSCSPISGHRSVSWYQQTPGQGLQFLFEYFSETQRNKGNFPGRFSGRQFSNSRSEMNVSTLELGDSALYLCASSPGQATTEAFFGQGTRLTVV.

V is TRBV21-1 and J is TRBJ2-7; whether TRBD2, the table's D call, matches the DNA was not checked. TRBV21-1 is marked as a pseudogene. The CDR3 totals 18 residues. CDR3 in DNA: TGTGCCAGCAGCAGAGGTGATACGACTAGCGGGCCTTCCTACGAGCAGTACTTC. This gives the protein CASSRGDTTSGPSYEQYF.

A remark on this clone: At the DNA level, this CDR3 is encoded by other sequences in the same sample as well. The CDR3 reads CASSLVQGSTGELFF. The CDR3 nucleotides read TGTGCCAGCAGCTTAGTACAGGGGTCCACCGGGGAGCTGTTTTTT. The chain is built from TRBV7-9 and TRBJ2-2; TRBD1 matches at 7 bases. From germline, CDR1 is SEHNR and CDR2 FQNEAQ (reference sequence). V lost 1 base, J lost 4 bases, and 3 bases stayed unmatched. CDR3 length: 15 residues.

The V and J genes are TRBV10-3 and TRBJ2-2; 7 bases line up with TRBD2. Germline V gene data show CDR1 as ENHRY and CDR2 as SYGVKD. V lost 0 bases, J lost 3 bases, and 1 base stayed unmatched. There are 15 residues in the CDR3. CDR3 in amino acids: CAISESGGDTGELFF. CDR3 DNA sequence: TGTGCCATCAGTGAGTCGGGAGGGGACACCGGGGAGCTGTTTTTT.

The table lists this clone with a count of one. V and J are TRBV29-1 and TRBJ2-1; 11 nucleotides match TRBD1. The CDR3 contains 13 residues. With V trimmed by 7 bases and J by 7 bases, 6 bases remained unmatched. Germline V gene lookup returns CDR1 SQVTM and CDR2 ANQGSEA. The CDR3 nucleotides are TGCAGCGCACGGGACAGGGGGTCGAATGAGCAGTTCTTC. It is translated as CSARDRGSNEQFF.

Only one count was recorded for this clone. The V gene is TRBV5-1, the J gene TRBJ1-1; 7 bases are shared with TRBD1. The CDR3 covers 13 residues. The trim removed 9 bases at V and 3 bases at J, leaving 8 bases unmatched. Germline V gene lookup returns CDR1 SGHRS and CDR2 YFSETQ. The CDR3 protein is CATLQGSDTEAFF. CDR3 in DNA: TGCGCCACCTTACAGGGGAGCGACACTGAAGCTTTCTTT.

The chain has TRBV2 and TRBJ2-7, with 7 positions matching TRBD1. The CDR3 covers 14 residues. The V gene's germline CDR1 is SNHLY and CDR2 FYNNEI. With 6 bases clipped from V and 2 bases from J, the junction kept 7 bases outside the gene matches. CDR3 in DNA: TGTGCCAGCAGGGGGACAGTTCAACCCTACGAGCAGTACTTC. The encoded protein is CASRGTVQPYEQYF. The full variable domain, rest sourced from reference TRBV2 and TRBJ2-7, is EPEVTQTPSHQVTQMGQEVILRCVPISNHLYFYWYRQILGQKVEFLVSFYNNEISEKSEIFDDQFSVERPDGSNFTLKIRSTKLEDSAMYFCASRGTVQPYEQYFGPGTRLTVT.

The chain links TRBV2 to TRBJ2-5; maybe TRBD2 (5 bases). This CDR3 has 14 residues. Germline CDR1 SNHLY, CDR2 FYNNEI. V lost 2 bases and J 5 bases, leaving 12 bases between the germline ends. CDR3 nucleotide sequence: TGTGCCAGCAGTGAACTAGCAACTTTGGAGACCCAGTACTTC. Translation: CASSELATLETQYF.

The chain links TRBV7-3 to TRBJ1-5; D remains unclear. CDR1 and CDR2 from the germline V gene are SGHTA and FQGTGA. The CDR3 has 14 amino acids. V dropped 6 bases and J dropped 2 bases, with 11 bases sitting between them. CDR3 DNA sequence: TGTGCCAGCAGGCGTCACCCGGGCAATCAGCCCCAGCATTTT. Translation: CASRRHPGNQPQHF.

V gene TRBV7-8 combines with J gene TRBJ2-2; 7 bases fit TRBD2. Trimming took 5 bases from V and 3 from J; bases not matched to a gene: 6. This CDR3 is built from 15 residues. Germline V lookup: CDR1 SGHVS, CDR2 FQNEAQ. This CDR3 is CASSPGLWDTGELFF. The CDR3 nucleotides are TGTGCCAGCAGCCCGGGACTATGGGACACCGGGGAGCTGTTTTTT.

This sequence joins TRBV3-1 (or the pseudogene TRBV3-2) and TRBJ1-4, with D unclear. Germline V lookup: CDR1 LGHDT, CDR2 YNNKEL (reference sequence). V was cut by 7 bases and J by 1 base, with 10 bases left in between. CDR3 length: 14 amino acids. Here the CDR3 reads CASTPGRTNEKLFF. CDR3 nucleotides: TGTGCCAGCACCCCCGGTAGAACTAATGAAAAACTGTTTTTT.

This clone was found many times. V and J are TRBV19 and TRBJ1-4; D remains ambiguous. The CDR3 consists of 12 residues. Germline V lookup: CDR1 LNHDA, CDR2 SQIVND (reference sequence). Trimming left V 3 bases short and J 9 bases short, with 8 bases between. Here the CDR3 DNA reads TGTGCCAGTAGTATGACGGGGAAAAAACTGTTTTTT. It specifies CASSMTGKKLFF.

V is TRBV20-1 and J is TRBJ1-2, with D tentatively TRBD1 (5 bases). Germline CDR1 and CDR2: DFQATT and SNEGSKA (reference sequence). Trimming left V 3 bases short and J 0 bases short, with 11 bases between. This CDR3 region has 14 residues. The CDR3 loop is CSASIPTANYGYTF. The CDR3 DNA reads TGCAGTGCTAGTATTCCGACAGCTAACTATGGCTACACCTTC.

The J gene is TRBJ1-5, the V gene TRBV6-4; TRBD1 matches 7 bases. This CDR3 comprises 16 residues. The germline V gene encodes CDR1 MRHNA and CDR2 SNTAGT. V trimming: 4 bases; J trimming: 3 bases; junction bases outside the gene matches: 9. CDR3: CASSGYQGVPNQPQHF. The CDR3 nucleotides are TGTGCCAGCAGTGGCTATCAGGGGGTCCCCAATCAGCCCCAGCATTTT.